Sequencing of this TCR beta chain was carried out in a study of technical replicates of blood from several donors. The V gene's germline CDR1 is MDHEN and CDR2 SYDVKM. Trimming at V came to 5 bases and at J to 4 bases, leaving 5 bases not matched to a gene. The length of the CDR3 is 14 residues. Assay used: immunoSEQ multiplex PCR; TCRdb lists only in-frame clones, some missing. This table has roughly 100,000 clones, 90% to 97% appearing once. The rearrangement joins TRBV28 to TRBJ2-5; 9 positions agree with TRBD1. Sequenced input: T cells isolated from PBMCs. This clonotype was obtained from a human donor in good health. DNA for the CDR3: TGTGCCAGCAGTCATCGACAGGGGGTAGAGACCCAGTACTTC. Translated, it gives CASSHRQGVETQYF.